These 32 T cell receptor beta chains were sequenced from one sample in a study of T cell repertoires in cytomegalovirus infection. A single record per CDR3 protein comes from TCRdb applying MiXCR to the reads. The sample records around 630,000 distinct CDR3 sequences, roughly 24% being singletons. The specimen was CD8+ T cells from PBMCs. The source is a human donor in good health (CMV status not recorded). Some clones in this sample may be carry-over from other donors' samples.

For the CDR3, the DNA is TGCAGCGTTGCGGGACAGGGGTTGGATGGAAACACCATATATTTT. It specifies CSVAGQGLDGNTIYF. The gene calls are TRBV29-1 and TRBJ1-3; 10 bases fit TRBD1. Germline V lookup: CDR1 SQVTM, CDR2 ANQGSEA. With V trimmed by 4 bases and J by 3 bases, 6 bases remained unmatched. The CDR3 has 15 amino acids. The full variable domain, with the rest looked up from reference TRBV29-1 and TRBJ1-3, is SAVISQKPSRDICQRGTSLTIQCQVDSQVTMMFWYRQQPGQSLTLIATANQGSEATYESGFVIDKFPISRPNLTFSTLTVSNMSPEDSSIYLCSVAGQGLDGNTIYFGEGSWLTVV.

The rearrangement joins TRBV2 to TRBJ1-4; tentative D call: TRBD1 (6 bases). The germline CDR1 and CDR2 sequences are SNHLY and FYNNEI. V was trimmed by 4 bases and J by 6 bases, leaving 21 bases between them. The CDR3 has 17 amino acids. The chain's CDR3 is CASSAWGPGTPDEKLFF. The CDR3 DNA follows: TGTGCCAGCAGTGCTTGGGGTCCCGGGACACCCGATGAAAAACTGTTTTTT.

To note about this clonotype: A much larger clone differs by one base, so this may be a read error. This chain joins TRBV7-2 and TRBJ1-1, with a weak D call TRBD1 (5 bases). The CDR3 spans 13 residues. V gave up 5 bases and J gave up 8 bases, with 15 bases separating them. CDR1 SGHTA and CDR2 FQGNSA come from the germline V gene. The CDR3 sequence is CASSPFAGPEAFF. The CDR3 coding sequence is TGTGCCAGCAGCCCCTTTGCGGGACCCGAAGCTTTCTTT.

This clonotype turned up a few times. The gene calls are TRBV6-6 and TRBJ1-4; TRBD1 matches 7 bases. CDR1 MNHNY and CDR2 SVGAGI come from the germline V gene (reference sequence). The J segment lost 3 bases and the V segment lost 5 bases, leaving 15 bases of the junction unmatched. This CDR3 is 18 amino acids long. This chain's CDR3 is CASSPFHRGKLPNEKLFF. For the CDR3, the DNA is TGTGCCAGCAGTCCATTCCACAGGGGAAAGCTTCCTAATGAAAAACTGTTTTTT.

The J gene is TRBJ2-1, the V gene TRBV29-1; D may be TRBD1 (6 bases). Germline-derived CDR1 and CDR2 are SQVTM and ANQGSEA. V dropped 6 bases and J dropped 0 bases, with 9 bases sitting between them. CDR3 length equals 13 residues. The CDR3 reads CSVGAVSYNEQFF. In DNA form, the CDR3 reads TGCAGCGTGGGGGCAGTCTCCTACAATGAGCAGTTCTTC.

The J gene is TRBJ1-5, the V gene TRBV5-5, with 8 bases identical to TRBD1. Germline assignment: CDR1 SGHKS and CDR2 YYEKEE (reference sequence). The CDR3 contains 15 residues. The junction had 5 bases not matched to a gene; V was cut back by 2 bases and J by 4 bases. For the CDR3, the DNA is TGTGCCAGCAGCTTTAGTGGACAGGGTAATCAGCCCCAGCATTTT. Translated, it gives CASSFSGQGNQPQHF. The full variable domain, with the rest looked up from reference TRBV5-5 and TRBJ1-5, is DAGVTQSPTHLIKTRGQQVTLRCSPISGHKSVSWYQQVLGQGPQFIFQYYEKEERGRGNFPDRFSARQFPNYSSELNVNALLLGDSALYLCASSFSGQGNQPQHFGDGTRLSIL.

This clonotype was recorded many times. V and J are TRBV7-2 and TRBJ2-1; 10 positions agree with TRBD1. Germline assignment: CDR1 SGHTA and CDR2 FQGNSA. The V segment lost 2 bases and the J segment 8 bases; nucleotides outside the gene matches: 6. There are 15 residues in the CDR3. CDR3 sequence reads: CASSLRDRGFDEQFF. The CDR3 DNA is TGTGCCAGCAGCTTAAGGGACAGGGGATTCGATGAGCAGTTCTTC.

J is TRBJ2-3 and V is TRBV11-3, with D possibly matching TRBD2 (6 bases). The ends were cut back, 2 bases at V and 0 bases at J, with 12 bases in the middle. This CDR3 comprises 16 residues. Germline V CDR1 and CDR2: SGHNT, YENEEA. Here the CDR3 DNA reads TGTGCCAGCAGCTTATGGGGCGGGGAGAGCACAGATACGCAGTATTTT. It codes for CASSLWGGESTDTQYF.

CDR3 coding DNA: TGTGCCACCAGCCCCCCCAGGGGCCCTAACCAAGAGACCCAGTACTTC. Translated, it gives CATSPPRGPNQETQYF. The genes are TRBV24-1 and TRBJ2-5; possibly TRBD1 for D (6 bases). V shed 7 bases and J shed 0 bases, with 17 bases lying between them. Germline-derived CDR1 and CDR2 are KGHDR and SFDVKD. This CDR3 is built from 16 residues.

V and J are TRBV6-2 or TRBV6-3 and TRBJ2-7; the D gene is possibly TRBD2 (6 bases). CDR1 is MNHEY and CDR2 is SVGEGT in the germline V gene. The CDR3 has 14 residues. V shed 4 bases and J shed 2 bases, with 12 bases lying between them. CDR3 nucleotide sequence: TGTGCCAGCAGTTCCTTCGGGGGACCCTACGAGCAGTACTTC. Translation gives CASSSFGGPYEQYF.

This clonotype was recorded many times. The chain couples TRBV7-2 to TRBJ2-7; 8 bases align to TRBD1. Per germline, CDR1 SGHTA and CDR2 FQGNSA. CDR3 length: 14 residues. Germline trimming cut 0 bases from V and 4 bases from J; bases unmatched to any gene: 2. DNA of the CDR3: TGTGCCAGCAGCTTAGCGGGACAGGTTTACGAGCAGTACGTC. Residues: CASSLAGQVYEQYV.

CDR3 region: CASSESGTGFTEAFF. The DNA for the CDR3 is TGTGCCAGTAGTGAATCCGGGACAGGTTTTACTGAAGCTTTCTTT. V gene TRBV19 combines with J gene TRBJ1-1; 8 bases map to TRBD1. V lost 5 bases to trimming and J lost 5 bases; unmatched junction nucleotides: 10. The germline CDR1 and CDR2 sequences are LNHDA and SQIVND (reference sequence). The CDR3 length is 15 residues.

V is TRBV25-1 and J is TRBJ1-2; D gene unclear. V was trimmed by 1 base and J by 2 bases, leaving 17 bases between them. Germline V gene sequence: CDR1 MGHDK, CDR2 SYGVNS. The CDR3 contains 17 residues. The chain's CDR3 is CASSESLAGGRNYGYTF. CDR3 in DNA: TGTGCCAGCAGTGAATCGTTGGCAGGCGGACGCAACTATGGCTACACCTTC.

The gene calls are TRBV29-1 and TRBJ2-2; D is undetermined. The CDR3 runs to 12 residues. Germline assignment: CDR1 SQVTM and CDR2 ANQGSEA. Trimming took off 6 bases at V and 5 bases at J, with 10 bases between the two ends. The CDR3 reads CSVEHGTGELFF. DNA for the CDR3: TGCAGCGTCGAACACGGAACCGGGGAGCTGTTTTTT.

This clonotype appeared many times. The CDR3 coding sequence is TGTGCCAGCAGAAGAACTAGCGGGGCGACCTACGAGCAGTACTTC. Translated: CASRRTSGATYEQYF. The rearrangement joins TRBV7-2 to TRBJ2-7, with TRBD2 identical over 10 bases. Germline V lookup: CDR1 SGHTA, CDR2 FQGNSA. Unmatched junction bases numbered 7, after V lost 6 bases and J lost 2 bases. This CDR3 is built from 15 residues.

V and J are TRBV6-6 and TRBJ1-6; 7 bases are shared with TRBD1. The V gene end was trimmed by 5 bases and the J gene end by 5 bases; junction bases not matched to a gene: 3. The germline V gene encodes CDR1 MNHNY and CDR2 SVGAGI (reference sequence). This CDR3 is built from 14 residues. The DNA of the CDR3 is TGTGCCAGCAGTCTTGACAGGGATAATTCACCCCTCCACTTT. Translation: CASSLDRDNSPLHF.

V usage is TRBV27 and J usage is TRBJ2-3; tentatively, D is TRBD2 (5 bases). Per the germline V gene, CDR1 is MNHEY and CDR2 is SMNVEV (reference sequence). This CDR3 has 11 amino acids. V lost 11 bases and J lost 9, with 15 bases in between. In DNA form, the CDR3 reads TGTGCCGCCGGGGTGCTAGGGACGCAGTATTTT. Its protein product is CAAGVLGTQYF.

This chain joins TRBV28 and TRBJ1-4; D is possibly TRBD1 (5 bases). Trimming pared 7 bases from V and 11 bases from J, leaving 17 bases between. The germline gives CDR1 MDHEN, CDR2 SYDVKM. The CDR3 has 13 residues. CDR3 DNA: TGTGCCAGCACCGGGACGGGCTCGGTGAAACTGTTTTTT. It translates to CASTGTGSVKLFF.

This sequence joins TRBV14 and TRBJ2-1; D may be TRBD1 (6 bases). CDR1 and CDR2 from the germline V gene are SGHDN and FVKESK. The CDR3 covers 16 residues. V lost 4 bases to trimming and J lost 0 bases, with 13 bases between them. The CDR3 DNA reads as TGTGCCAGCAGCCTGGACAGATTAAGCTCCTACAATGAGCAGTTCTTC. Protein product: CASSLDRLSSYNEQFF.

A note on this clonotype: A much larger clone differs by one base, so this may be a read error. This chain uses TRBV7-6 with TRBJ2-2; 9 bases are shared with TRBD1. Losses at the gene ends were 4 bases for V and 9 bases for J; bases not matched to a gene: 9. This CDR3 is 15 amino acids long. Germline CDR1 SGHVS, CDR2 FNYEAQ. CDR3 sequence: CASSSDRGSGRELFF. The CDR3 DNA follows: TGTGCCAGCAGCTCGGACAGGGGTTCCGGCAGGGAGCTGTTTTTT.

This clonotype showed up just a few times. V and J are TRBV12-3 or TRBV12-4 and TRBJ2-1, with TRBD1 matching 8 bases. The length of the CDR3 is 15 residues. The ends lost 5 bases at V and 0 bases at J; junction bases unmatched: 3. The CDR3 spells CASSRQGTSYNEQFF. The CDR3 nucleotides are TGTGCCAGCAGTCGACAGGGGACCTCCTACAATGAGCAGTTCTTC.

The CDR3 loop reads CSVEGTSYGYTF. The DNA for the CDR3 is TGCAGCGTTGAAGGGACAAGCTATGGCTACACCTTC. This chain uses TRBV29-1 with TRBJ1-2; weak D call: TRBD1 (5 bases). The V end lost 1 base, the J end lost 4 bases, and 7 bases lay between the germline ends. Germline values: CDR1 SQVTM, CDR2 ANQGSEA. This CDR3 comprises 12 residues. Full variable domain (outside the CDR3, taken from reference TRBV29-1 and TRBJ1-2): SAVISQKPSRDICQRGTSLTIQCQVDSQVTMMFWYRQQPGQSLTLIATANQGSEATYESGFVIDKFPISRPNLTFSTLTVSNMSPEDSSIYLCSVEGTSYGYTFGSGTRLTVV.

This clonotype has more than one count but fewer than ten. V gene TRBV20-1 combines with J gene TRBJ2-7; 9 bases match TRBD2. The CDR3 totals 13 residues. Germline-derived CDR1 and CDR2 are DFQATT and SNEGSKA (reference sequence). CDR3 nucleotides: TGCAGCGGTACCGGGACTAGCAGCTACGAGCAGTACTTC. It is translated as CSGTGTSSYEQYF.

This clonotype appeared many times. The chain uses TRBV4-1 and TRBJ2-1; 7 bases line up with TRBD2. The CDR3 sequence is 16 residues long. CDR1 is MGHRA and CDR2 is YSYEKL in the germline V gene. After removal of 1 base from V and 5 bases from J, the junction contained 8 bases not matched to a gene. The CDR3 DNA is TGCGCCAGCAGCCAAGGGGTTTGGGGGGGAAACAATGAGCAGTTCTTC. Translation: CASSQGVWGGNNEQFF.

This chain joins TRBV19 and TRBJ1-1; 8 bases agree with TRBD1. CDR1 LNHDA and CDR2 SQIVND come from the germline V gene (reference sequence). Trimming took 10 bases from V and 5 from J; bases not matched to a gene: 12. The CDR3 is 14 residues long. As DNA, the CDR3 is TGTGCCACCGGCCATGGACAGGGATATACTGAAGCTTTCTTT. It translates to CATGHGQGYTEAFF.

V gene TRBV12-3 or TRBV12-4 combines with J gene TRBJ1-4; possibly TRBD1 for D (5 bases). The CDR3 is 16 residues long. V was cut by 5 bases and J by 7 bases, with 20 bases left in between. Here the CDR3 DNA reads TGTGCCAGCAGTCCCGGACGAGGGGACGGCGGTGAAAAACTGTTTTTT. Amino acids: CASSPGRGDGGEKLFF.

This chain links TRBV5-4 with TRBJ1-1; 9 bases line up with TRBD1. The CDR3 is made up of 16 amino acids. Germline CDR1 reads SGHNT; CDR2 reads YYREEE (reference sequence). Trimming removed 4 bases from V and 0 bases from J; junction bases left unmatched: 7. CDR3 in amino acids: CASSPTGTGMNTEAFF. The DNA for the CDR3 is TGTGCCAGCAGCCCAACCGGGACAGGGATGAACACTGAAGCTTTCTTT.

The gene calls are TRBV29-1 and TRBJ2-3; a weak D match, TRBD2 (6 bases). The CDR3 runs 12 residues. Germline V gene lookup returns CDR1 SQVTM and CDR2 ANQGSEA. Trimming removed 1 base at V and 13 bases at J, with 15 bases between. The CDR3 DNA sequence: TGCAGCGTTGAAGTACGCGGGGTCACAGAGTATTTT. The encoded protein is CSVEVRGVTEYF.

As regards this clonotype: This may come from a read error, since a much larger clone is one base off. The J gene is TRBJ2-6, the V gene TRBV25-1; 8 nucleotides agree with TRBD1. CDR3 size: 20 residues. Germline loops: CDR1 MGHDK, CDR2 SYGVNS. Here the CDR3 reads CASSGGLTGVTISGANVMTF. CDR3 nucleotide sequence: TGTGCCAGCAGTGGAGGATTGACAGGGGTTACCATCTCTGGGGCCAACGTCATGACTTTC. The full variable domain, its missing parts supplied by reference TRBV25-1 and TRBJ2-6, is EADIYQTPRYLVIGTGKKITLECSQTMGHDKMYWYQQDPGMELHLIHYSYGVNSTEKGDLSSESTVSRIRTEHFPLTLESARPSHTSQYLCASSGGLTGVTISGANVMTFGAGSRLTVL.

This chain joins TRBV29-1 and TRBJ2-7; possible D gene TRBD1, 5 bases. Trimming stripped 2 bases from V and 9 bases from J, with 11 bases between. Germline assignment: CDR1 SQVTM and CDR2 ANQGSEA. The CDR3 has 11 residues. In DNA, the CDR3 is TGCAGCGTTGAAAGGGGTTGGGTGCAGTACTTC. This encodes CSVERGWVQYF.

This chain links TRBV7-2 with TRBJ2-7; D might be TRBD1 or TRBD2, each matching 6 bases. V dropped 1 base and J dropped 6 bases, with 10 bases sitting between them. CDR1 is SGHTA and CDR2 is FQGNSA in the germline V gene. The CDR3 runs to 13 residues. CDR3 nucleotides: TGTGCCAGCAGCTTAGGGGGGGCGGCCGAGCAGTACGTC. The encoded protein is CASSLGGAAEQYV.

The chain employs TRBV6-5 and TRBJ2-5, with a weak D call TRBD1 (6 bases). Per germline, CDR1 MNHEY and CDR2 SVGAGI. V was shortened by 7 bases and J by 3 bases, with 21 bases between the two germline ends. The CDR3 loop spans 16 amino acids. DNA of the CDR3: TGTGCCAGCAACGTTTTCGCATCGGACAGTAAAGAGACCCAGTACTTC. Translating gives CASNVFASDSKETQYF.